A selection of T cell receptor beta chains follows, all from one sample in a study of Ad26.COV2.S vaccination and SARS-CoV-2 variants. Sequencing was performed with immunoSEQ multiplex PCR; in TCRdb, only in-frame clones are kept and a portion is missing. The data hold fewer than 600,000 clones, with about 89% observed a single time. This material consisted of peripheral blood, taken in a trial of Ad26.COV2.S vaccine versus placebo. The origin of the receptors is a person aged 18-60 years who received the Ad26.COV2.S COVID-19 vaccine or a placebo. CDR3s include the opening cysteine and the closing phenylalanine or tryptophan. A D gene is named only where the DNA matches it firmly.

D gene,J gene,V gene,CDR3 protein
-,TRBJ2-2,TRBV3-1/TRBV3-2,CASSILIGELFF
-,TRBJ1-1,TRBV7-9,CASSLPKRADSPRTEAFF
-,TRBJ1-6,TRBV16,CASSRNNSPLHF
TRBD1,TRBJ1-1,TRBV4-3,CASSPRDRGWTEAFF
-,TRBJ2-2,TRBV10-3,CAISDQVKTNTGELFF
-,TRBJ1-5,TRBV30,CAWSTRNNQPQHF
-,TRBJ2-5,TRBV27,CASSAYLQETQYF
-,TRBJ2-4,TRBV30,CAWSPFRVGGIQYF
-,TRBJ1-2,TRBV7-8,CASSFSTRNYGYTF
-,TRBJ1-1,TRBV7-8,CASSPRTPSRFGTEAFF
-,TRBJ1-2,TRBV6-5,CASTLRGYGYTF
TRBD2,TRBJ2-2,TRBV7-3,CASSNSGANTGELFF
TRBD2,TRBJ2-1,TRBV7-8,CASSLAGISNEQFF
TRBD1,TRBJ2-7,TRBV18,CASSPRQGADYEQYF
-,TRBJ1-2,TRBV11-2,CASSPNTVAGYTF
-,TRBJ2-3,TRBV7-6,CASSLPYTDTQYF
-,TRBJ2-7,TRBV11-2,CASSPDGIYEQYF
-,TRBJ2-7,TRBV28,CASRFTRGRTYEQYF
-,TRBJ2-5,TRBV12-3/TRBV12-4,CASGRGAGETQYF
-,TRBJ1-2,TRBV21-1,CASSKLDGILSNYGYTF
-,TRBJ1-5,TRBV9,CASSVVWNQNQPQHF
TRBD1,TRBJ1-6,TRBV28,CASSLFDRADSPLHF
-,TRBJ1-1,TRBV6-5,CASSYRGQPNTEAFF
-,TRBJ2-7,TRBV27,CASSLIGTEDYEQYF
-,TRBJ2-4,TRBV19,CASSIGSTGERRNIQYF
TRBD2,TRBJ2-1,TRBV7-3,CASSLTPLAGEGEQFF
-,TRBJ2-5,TRBV7-9,CASSHRVFGQETQYF
-,TRBJ2-1,TRBV19,CASARGGPAYNEQFF
-,TRBJ2-5,TRBV6-5,CASSRTHQETQYF
-,TRBJ2-4,TRBV18,CASSPDGAKNIQYF
-,TRBJ1-1,TRBV27,CASTLAQGTEAFF
-,TRBJ2-7,TRBV27,CASGPGQRSIDEQYF
-,TRBJ1-4,TRBV28,CASSLGGPNEKLFF
-,TRBJ1-5,TRBV20-1,CSASGGRQAGGNQPQHF
-,TRBJ2-1,TRBV9,CASSSPEGPAYNEQFF
TRBD2,TRBJ2-7,TRBV19,CASLDLSGGSLEQYF
TRBD1,TRBJ2-2,TRBV5-1,CASSLASGGSYTGELFF
-,TRBJ2-3,TRBV5-6,CASSFYGAWTDTQYF